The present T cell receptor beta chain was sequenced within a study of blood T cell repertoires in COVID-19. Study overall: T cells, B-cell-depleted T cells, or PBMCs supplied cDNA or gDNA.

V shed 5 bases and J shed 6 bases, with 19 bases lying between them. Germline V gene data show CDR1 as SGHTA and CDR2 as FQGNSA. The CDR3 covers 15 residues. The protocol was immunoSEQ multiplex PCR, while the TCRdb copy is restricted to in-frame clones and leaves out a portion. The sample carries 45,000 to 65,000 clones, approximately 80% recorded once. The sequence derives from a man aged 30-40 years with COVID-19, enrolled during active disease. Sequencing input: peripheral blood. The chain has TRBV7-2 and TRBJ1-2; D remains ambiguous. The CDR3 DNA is TGTGCCAGCAGCGAGACATTGACCTGGAGGCATGGCTACACCTTC. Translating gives CASSETLTWRHGYTF.